This T cell receptor beta chain was found in a study of CD8 T cells in ankylosing spondylitis. Study-wide points: A TCR beta motif made of under 10 highly homologous variants seemed typical of ankylosing spondylitis blood. Reports say disease-linked clones showed up significantly more in matched ankylosing spondylitis synovial fluid. Before this, some motif variants had been reported in reactive arthritis synovial fluid and blood.

The CDR3 runs to 13 residues. Per the germline V gene, CDR1 is SQVTM and CDR2 is ANQGSEA. Trimming shortened V by 0 bases and J by 4 bases, and 9 bases separated the two germline ends. This clonotype was observed at least ten times. Its antigen is currently unknown. By quantitative 5'-RACE with molecular barcodes, the TCR beta libraries were made. MiXCR was run by TCRdb on the 5' RACE reads, yielding one entry per CDR3 protein. The sample carries 750,000 to 850,000 distinct CDR3 sequences, roughly 10% recorded once. This chain links TRBV29-1 with TRBJ1-1; no clear D. The origin of this receptor is a male donor with ankylosing spondylitis. Sequencing was done on a sample of blood, either unsorted or a sorted T cell fraction (not recorded which). The CDR3 loop reads CSVEDYGITEAFF. The DNA for the CDR3 is TGCAGCGTTGAAGATTATGGTATCACTGAAGCTTTCTTT.